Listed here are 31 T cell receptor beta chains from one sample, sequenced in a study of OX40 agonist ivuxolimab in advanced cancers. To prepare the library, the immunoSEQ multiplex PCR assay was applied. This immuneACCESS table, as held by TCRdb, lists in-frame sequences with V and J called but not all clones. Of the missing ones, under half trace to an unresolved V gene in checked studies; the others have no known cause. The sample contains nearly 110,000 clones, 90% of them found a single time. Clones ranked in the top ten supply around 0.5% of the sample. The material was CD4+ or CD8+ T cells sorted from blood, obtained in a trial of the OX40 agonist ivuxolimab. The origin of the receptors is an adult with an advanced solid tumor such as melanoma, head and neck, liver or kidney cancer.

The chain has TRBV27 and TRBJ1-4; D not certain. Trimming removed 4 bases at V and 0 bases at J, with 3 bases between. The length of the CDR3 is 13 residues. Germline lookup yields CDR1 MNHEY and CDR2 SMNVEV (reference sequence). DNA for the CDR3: TGTGCCAGCAGTTCTACAACTAATGAAAAACTGTTTTTT. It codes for CASSSTTNEKLFF.

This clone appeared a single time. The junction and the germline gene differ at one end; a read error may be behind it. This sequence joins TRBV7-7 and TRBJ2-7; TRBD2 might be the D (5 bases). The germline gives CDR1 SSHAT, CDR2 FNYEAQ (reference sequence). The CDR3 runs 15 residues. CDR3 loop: CASSLRAGGLYEQYF. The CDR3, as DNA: TGTGCTAGCAGCTTAAGGGCCGGCGGGCTCTACGAGCAGTACTTC.

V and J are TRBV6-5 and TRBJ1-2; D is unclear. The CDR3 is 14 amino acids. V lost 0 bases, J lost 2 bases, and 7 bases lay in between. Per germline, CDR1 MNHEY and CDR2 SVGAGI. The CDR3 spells CASSYSTENYGYTF. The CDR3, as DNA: TGTGCCAGCAGTTACTCTACGGAGAACTATGGCTACACCTTC.

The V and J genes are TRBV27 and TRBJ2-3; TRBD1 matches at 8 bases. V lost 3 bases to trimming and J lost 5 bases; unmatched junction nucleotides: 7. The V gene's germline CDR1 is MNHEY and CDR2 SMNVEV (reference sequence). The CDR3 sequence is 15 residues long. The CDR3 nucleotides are TGTGCCAGCAGTTTGTTGCCAGGGGGCGTAGATACGCAGTATTTT. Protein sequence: CASSLLPGGVDTQYF.

The CDR3 sequence: CASSLGGGGINEKLFF. DNA for the CDR3: TGTGCCAGCAGTCTCGGGGGGGGAGGAATTAATGAAAAACTGTTTTTT. The chain links TRBV2 to TRBJ1-4; D perhaps matches TRBD1 (5 bases). Germline V gives CDR1 SNHLY, CDR2 FYNNEI. This CDR3 is 16 amino acids long. The V and J ends lost 5 bases and 4 bases respectively, with 17 bases between them.

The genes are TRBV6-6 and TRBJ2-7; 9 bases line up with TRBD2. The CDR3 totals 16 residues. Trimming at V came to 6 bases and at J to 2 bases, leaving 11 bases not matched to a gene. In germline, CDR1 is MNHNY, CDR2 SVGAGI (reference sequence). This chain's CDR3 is CASRTGGASGTYEQYF. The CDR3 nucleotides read TGTGCCAGCAGAACGGGGGGGGCTAGCGGGACCTACGAGCAGTACTTC.

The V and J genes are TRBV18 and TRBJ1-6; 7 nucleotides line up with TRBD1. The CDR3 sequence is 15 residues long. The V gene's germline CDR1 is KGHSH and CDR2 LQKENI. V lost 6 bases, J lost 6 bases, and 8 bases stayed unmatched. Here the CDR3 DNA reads TGTGCCAGCTCTCGGCAGGGGGTGGGTAATTCACCCCTCCACTTT. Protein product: CASSRQGVGNSPLHF.

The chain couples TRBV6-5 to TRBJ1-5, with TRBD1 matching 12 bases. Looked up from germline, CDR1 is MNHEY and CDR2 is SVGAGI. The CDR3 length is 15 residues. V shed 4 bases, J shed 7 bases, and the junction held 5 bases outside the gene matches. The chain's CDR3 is CASSWGTGGGQPQHF. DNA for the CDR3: TGTGCCAGCAGTTGGGGGACAGGGGGCGGGCAGCCCCAGCATTTT.

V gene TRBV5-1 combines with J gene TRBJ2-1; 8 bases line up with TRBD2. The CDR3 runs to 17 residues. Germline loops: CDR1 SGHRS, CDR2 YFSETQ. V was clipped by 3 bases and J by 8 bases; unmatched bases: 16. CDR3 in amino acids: CASSSGGGSGELDEQFF. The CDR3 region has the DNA TGCGCCAGCAGCTCTGGGGGAGGTAGCGGGGAGTTAGATGAGCAGTTCTTC.

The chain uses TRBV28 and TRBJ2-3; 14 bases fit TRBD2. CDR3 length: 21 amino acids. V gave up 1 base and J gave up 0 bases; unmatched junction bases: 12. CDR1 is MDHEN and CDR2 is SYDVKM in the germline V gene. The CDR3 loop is CASSLFGGGLAGVASTDTQYF. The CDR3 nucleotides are TGTGCCAGCAGTTTATTTGGGGGGGGACTAGCGGGAGTAGCTAGCACAGATACGCAGTATTTT. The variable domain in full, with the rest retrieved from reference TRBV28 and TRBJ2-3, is DVKVTQSSRYLVKRTGEKVFLECVQDMDHENMFWYRQDPGLGLRLIYFSYDVKMKEKGDIPEGYSVSREKKERFSLILESASTNQTSMYLCASSLFGGGLAGVASTDTQYFGPGTRLTVL.

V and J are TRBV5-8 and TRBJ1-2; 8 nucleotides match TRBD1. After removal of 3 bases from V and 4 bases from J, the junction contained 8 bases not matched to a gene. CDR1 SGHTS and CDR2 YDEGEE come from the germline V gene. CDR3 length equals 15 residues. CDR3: CASSSRGTGRYGYTF. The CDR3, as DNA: TGTGCCAGCAGCTCCCGAGGGACAGGACGCTATGGCTACACCTTC.

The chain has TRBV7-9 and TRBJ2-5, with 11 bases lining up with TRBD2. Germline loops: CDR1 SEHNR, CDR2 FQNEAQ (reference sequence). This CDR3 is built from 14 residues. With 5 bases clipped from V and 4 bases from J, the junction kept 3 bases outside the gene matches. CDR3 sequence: CASSLSGGAETQYF. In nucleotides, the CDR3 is TGTGCCAGCAGCCTTAGCGGGGGGGCAGAGACCCAGTACTTC.

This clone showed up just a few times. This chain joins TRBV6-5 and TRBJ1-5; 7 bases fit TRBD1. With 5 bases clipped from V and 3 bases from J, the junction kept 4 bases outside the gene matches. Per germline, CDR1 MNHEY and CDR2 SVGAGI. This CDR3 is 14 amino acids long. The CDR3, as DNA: TGTGCCAGCAGTAGGGACAGAAACAATCAGCCCCAGCATTTT. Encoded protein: CASSRDRNNQPQHF.

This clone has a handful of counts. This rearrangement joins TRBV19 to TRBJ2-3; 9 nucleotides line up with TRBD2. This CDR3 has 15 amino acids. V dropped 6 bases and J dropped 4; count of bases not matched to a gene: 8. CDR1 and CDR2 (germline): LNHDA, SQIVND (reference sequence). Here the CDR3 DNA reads TGTGCCAGTAGAAGGCGGGGGGGCGTCGCAGATACGCAGTATTTT. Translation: CASRRRGGVADTQYF.

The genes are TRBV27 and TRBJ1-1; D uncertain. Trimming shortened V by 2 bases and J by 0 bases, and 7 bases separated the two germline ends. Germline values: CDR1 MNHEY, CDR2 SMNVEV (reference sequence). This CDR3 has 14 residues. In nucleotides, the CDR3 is TGTGCCAGCAGTTTAGAACGGATGAACACTGAAGCTTTCTTT. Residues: CASSLERMNTEAFF.

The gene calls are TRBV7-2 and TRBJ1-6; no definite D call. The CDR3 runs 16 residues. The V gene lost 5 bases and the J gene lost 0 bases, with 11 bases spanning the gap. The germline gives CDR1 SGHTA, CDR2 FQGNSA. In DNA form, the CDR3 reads TGTGCCAGCAGCATTAGTTACGGCTCCTATAATTCACCCCTCCACTTT. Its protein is CASSISYGSYNSPLHF.

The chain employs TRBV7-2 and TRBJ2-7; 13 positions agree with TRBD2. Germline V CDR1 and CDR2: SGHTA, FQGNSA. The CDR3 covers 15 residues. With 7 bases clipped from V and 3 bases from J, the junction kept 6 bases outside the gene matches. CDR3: CASTTSGGAYYEQYF. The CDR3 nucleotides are TGTGCCAGCACCACTAGCGGGGGGGCCTACTACGAGCAGTACTTC.

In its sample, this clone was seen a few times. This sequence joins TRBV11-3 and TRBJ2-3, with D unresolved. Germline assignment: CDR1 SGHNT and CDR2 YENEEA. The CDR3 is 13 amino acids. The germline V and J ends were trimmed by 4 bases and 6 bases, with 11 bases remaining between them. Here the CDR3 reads CASSSDPWDTQYF. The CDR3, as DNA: TGTGCCAGCAGCTCGGACCCTTGGGATACGCAGTATTTT.

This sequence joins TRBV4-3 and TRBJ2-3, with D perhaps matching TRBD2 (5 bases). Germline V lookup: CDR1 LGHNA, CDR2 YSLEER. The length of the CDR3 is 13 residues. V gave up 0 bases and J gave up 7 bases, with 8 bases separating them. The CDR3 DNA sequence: TGCGCCAGCAGCCAAGAACGGGGTAATACGCAGTATTTT. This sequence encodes CASSQERGNTQYF.

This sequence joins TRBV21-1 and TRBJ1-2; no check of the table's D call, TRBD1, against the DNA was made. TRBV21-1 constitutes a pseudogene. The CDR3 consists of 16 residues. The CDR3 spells CASSNDTGRDDYGYTF. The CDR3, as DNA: TGTGCCAGCAGCAACGATACAGGAAGAGACGACTATGGCTACACCTTC.

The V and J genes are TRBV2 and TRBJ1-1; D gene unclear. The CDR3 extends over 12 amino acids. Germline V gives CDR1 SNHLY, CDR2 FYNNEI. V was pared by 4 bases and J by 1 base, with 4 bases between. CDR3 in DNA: TGTGCCAGCAGTGTAGGGAACACTGAAGCTTTCTTT. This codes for CASSVGNTEAFF.

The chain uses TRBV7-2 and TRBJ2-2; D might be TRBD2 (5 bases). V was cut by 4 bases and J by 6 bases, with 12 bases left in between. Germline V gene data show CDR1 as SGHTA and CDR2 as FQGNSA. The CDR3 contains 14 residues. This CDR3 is CASSSLGGPGELFF. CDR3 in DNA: TGTGCCAGCAGCTCGCTAGGAGGCCCCGGGGAGCTGTTTTTT.

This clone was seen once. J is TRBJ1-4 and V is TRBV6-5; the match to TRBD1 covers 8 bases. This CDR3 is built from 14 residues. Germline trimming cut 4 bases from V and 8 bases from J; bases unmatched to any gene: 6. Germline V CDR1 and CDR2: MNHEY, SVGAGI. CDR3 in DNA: TGTGCCAGCAGTTCCCAGGGGGCAGGGGAAAAACTGTTTTTT. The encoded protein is CASSSQGAGEKLFF.

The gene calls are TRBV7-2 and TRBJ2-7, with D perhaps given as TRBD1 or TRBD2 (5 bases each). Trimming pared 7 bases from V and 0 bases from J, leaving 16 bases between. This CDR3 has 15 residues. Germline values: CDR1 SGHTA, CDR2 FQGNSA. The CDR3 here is CASTHGGVSSYEQYF. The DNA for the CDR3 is TGTGCCAGCACCCATGGGGGTGTAAGCTCCTACGAGCAGTACTTC.

CDR3 coding DNA: TGTGCCAGCAGCCCCAGTCGAGCGGGAAACACCATATATTTT. This sequence encodes CASSPSRAGNTIYF. J is TRBJ1-3 and V is TRBV6-6, with D uncertain. This CDR3 has 14 amino acids. The germline V and J ends were trimmed by 6 bases and 4 bases, with 13 bases remaining between them. Germline CDR1 and CDR2: MNHNY and SVGAGI (reference sequence).

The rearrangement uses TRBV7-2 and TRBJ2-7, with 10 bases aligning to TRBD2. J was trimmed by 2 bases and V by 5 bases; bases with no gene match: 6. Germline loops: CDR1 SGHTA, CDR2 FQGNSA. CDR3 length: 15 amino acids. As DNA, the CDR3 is TGTGCCAGCAGCCAACAAAGCGGGGGGGCCTACGAGCAGTACTTC. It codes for CASSQQSGGAYEQYF.

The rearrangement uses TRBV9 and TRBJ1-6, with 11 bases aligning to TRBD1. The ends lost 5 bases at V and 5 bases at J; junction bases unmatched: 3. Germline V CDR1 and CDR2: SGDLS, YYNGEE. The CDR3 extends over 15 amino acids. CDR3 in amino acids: CASRPGQGDNSPLHF. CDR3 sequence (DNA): TGTGCCAGCAGGCCGGGACAGGGGGATAATTCACCCCTCCACTTT.

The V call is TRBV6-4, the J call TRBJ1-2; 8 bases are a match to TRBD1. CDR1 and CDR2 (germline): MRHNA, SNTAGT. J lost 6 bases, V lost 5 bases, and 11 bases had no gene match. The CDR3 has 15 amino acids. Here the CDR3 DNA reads TGTGCCAGCAGTTCCATGACAGGGGCGAAAAATGGCTACACCTTC. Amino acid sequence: CASSSMTGAKNGYTF.

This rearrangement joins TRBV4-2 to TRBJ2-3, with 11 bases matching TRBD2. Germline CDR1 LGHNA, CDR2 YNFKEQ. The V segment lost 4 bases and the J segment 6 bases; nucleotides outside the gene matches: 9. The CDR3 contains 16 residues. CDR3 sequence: CASSPTSGGLYDTQYF. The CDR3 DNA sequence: TGTGCCAGCAGCCCTACTAGCGGGGGCCTTTACGATACGCAGTATTTT.

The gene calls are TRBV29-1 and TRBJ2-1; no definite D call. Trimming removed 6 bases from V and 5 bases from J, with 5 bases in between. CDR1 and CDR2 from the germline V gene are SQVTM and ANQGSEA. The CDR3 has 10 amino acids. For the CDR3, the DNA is TGCAGCGTGCCAAACAATGAGCAGTTCTTC. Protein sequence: CSVPNNEQFF.

As DNA, the CDR3 is TGTGCCAGCAGTGTCGCTTCCGGGACAGGCGTCACCCCGTATGGCTACACCTTC. Protein: CASSVASGTGVTPYGYTF. The chain recombines TRBV25-1 with TRBJ1-2, with TRBD1 identical over 8 bases. This CDR3 region has 18 residues. The junction had 18 bases not matched to a gene; V was cut back by 4 bases and J by 5 bases. CDR1 and CDR2 (germline): MGHDK, SYGVNS.